This section outlines one TCR beta chain sequence together with its context. Its antigen remains unidentified. TCRdb keeps only in-frame clones here, not all; method: immunoSEQ multiplex PCR. The data show more than 45,000 clones, 77% seen once. These data are taken from a study of T cells in localized non-small cell lung cancer. Study-wide results and caveats: Higher blood T cell density tracked longer overall survival. Uninvolved adjacent lung showed higher T cell clonality than tumor. There were a median around 53 of the top 100 tumor clones appearing in adjacent lung.

In germline, CDR1 is MNHEY, CDR2 SMNVEV (reference sequence). With 6 bases removed from V and 4 bases from J, the gap between germline ends came to 18 bases. The CDR3 consists of 15 residues. The sequence came from a man aged 40 to 75 with stage I squamous cell lung carcinoma. The specimen was peripheral blood, collected before any cancer treatment. V is TRBV27 and J is TRBJ1-1; D is uncertain. In DNA, the CDR3 is TGTGCCAGCAGCCTAGTCGGGGAATTGAGCACTGAAGCTTTCTTT. Translated: CASSLVGELSTEAFF.